These 30 T cell receptor beta chains were all obtained from the same sample, sequenced in a study of T cells in Graves' hyperthyroidism and ophthalmopathy (dated by TCRdb to between 2017 and 2020). Library preparation employed multiplex PCR. Sequencing was carried out with an Illumina HiSeq 2000. TCR beta CDR3 regions were amplified from RNA transcripts. For the first round of RT-PCR on the TCR CDR3, the HTBI primer set was used together with the Qiagen OneStep RT-PCR kit. TCRdb applied fastp at Q25 and MiXCR to the public reads, then kept only in-frame beta chains. For every CDR3 protein sequence, its rows merge into one entry that carries the most common genes and DNA. Counted in this sample were about 350,000 distinct CDR3 sequences; about a sixth of them appeared once. The ten largest clones represent approximately 33% of the sample. Sequenced material: blood. All receptors derive from a woman aged 25 to 45 with Graves' hyperthyroidism that later progressed to Graves' ophthalmopathy.

This clonotype was counted between two and nine times. The rearrangement links TRBV4-1 to TRBJ1-3; D might be TRBD1 (6 bases). Trimming removed 0 bases from V and 1 base from J, with 7 bases in between. The CDR3 contains 15 residues. Germline values: CDR1 MGHRA, CDR2 YSYEKL. CDR3: CASSQEGGSGNTIYF. The CDR3 coding sequence is TGCGCCAGCAGCCAAGAAGGGGGGTCTGGAAACACCATATATTTT.

This clonotype has ten or more counts. This sequence joins TRBV3-1 and TRBJ2-7, with 8 bases matching TRBD2. This CDR3 comprises 16 residues. The ends lost 0 bases at V and 4 bases at J; junction bases unmatched: 8. The germline CDR1 and CDR2 sequences are LGHDT and YNNKEL (reference sequence). The CDR3 reads CASSQDGGTSEYEQYF. CDR3 nucleotide sequence: TGTGCCAGCAGCCAAGACGGTGGGACTAGTGAGTACGAGCAGTACTTC.

This clonotype was seen at least ten times. The chain carries TRBV7-8 and TRBJ2-3; D possibly corresponds to TRBD1 (5 bases). Trimming cost V 1 base and J 2 bases, with 7 bases left between them. This CDR3 contains 14 residues. Germline V CDR1 and CDR2: SGHVS, FQNEAQ. CDR3 residues: CASSLGQTTDTQYF. The CDR3 region has the DNA TGTGCCAGCAGCTTAGGACAGACCACAGATACGCAGTATTTT.

V and J are TRBV5-1 and TRBJ1-3; D not resolved. CDR3 length: 16 residues. Germline CDR1 SGHRS, CDR2 YFSETQ. V lost 4 bases to trimming and J lost 0 bases, with 14 bases between them. The CDR3 nucleotides are TGCGCCAGCAGCCGAACGGGCTCGACCTCTGGAAACACCATATATTTT. Its protein product is CASSRTGSTSGNTIYF.

This clonotype was detected many times. V gene TRBV27 combines with J gene TRBJ2-7, with a possible D match to TRBD1 (5 bases). The CDR3 runs to 13 residues. Germline-derived CDR1 and CDR2 are MNHEY and SMNVEV (reference sequence). V was pared by 4 bases and J by 3 bases, with 10 bases between. The DNA of the CDR3 is TGTGCCAGCAGTTGGAAAGGGGACTACGAGCAGTACTTC. As protein: CASSWKGDYEQYF.

In its sample, this clonotype was seen many times. This chain joins TRBV2 and TRBJ2-5; 10 bases are shared with TRBD1. The CDR3 runs to 15 residues. J lost 2 bases, V lost 6 bases, and 6 bases had no gene match. From germline, CDR1 is SNHLY and CDR2 FYNNEI. CDR3 bases: TGTGCCAGCAGCCCCTGGGGACAGGGGCAAGAGACCCAGTACTTC. Translated: CASSPWGQGQETQYF.

On this clonotype: A much larger clone lies one base from this, so it may be a read error. Written as DNA, the CDR3 is TGTGCCATCAGTAACGGCGGCGACACCTGCGAGCAGTACTTC. Its protein is CAISNGGDTCEQYF. The gene calls are TRBV10-3 and TRBJ2-7; D is unresolved. The germline V gene has CDR1 ENHRY and CDR2 SYGVKD. The CDR3 is made up of 14 amino acids. V dropped 5 bases and J dropped 6 bases, with 17 bases sitting between them.

The chain combines TRBV6-5 with TRBJ1-1; no clear D gene. Germline V CDR1 and CDR2: MNHEY, SVGAGI. V shed 4 bases and J shed 6 bases, with 15 bases lying between them. The CDR3 runs to 14 residues. CDR3 in amino acids: CASSSTLQSPEAFF. For the CDR3, the DNA is TGTGCCAGCAGTTCGACATTGCAATCGCCTGAAGCTTTCTTT.

This clonotype came up many times. The V and J genes are TRBV7-8 and TRBJ2-3; TRBD1 is a possible D gene (5 bases). Germline values: CDR1 SGHVS, CDR2 FQNEAQ. The CDR3 contains 17 residues. Trimming cost V 2 bases and J 2 bases, with 17 bases left between them. CDR3 DNA: TGTGCCAGCAGCTTATTTCGGGTTAGGGGCGACACAGATACGCAGTATTTT. This codes for CASSLFRVRGDTDTQYF.

This chain connects TRBV4-2 to TRBJ2-5, with 7 nucleotides matching TRBD2. J gave up 3 bases and V 2 bases, and 6 bases lay outside the gene matches. The CDR3 is made up of 15 amino acids. Germline V gene sequence: CDR1 LGHNA, CDR2 YNFKEQ. The CDR3 sequence is CASSQHRDYKETQYF. CDR3 coding DNA: TGTGCCAGCAGCCAACACCGGGACTACAAAGAGACCCAGTACTTC.

This clonotype was counted ten times or more. This chain uses TRBV20-1 with TRBJ2-7; TRBD2 agrees at 8 bases. After removal of 1 base from V and 3 bases from J, the junction contained 5 bases not matched to a gene. Per the germline V gene, CDR1 is DFQATT and CDR2 is SNEGSKA (reference sequence). This CDR3 is built from 14 residues. The DNA for the CDR3 is TGCAGTGCTAGAGTGGTCGGGGGGGGCTACGAGCAGTACTTC. Residues: CSARVVGGGYEQYF.

This clonotype occurred many times. The rearrangement links TRBV11-2 to TRBJ2-1, with TRBD2 as a possible D gene (5 bases). CDR3 length equals 18 residues. The germline V and J ends were trimmed by 0 bases and 0 bases, with 15 bases remaining between them. Germline values: CDR1 SGHAT, CDR2 FQNNGV. In nucleotides, the CDR3 is TGTGCCAGCAGCTTAGATCCGTCTAGCCCGAGCTCCTACAATGAGCAGTTCTTC. It specifies CASSLDPSSPSSYNEQFF.

This clonotype has more than one count but fewer than ten. This chain joins TRBV7-9 and TRBJ2-5, with D uncertain. Deletions cut 4 bases from V and 4 bases from J, with 16 bases between. Germline V gene lookup returns CDR1 SEHNR and CDR2 FQNEAQ (reference sequence). The CDR3 runs 15 residues. CDR3 nucleotides: TGTGCCAGCAGCTGGGCAGTCGCAACTGGAGAGACCCAGTACTTC. Translating gives CASSWAVATGETQYF. The entire variable domain, with the rest obtained from reference TRBV7-9 and TRBJ2-5, is as follows: DTGVSQNPRHKITKRGQNVTFRCDPISEHNRLYWYRQTLGQGPEFLTYFQNEAQLEKSRLLSDRFSAERPKGSFSTLEIQRTEQGDSAMYLCASSWAVATGETQYFGPGTRLLVL.

The gene calls are TRBV28 and TRBJ2-1, with 12 bases that match TRBD2. The V and J ends lost 4 bases and 8 bases, in that order; junction bases with no gene match: 15. CDR3 length: 18 amino acids. Germline values: CDR1 MDHEN, CDR2 SYDVKM. CDR3 loop: CASSSRLAGEWLLYEQFF. Here the CDR3 DNA reads TGTGCCAGCAGTTCTCGACTAGCGGGAGAGTGGTTACTGTATGAGCAGTTCTTC.

This clonotype appeared a few times. This likely comes from a read error, as the CDR3 has no conserved phenylalanine or tryptophan at its end. The rearrangement joins TRBV2 to TRBJ2-2, with a tentative D call TRBD1 (5 bases). Germline CDR1 reads SNHLY; CDR2 reads FYNNEI. Deletions cut 6 bases from V and 4 bases from J, with 9 bases between. CDR3 length: 13 residues. The CDR3 DNA sequence: TGTGCCAGCAGAGGGGCCAGCACCGGGGAGCTGTTTCTT. It codes for CASRGASTGELFL.

This clonotype occurred many times. CDR3 DNA sequence: TGTGCCAGCAGTCCCACCCCCTGGACGGGGTACGAGCAGTACTTC. Protein product: CASSPTPWTGYEQYF. The chain has TRBV28 and TRBJ2-7; D is possibly TRBD2 (5 bases). The germline CDR1 and CDR2 sequences are MDHEN and SYDVKM. Deletions cut 5 bases from V and 4 bases from J, with 18 bases between. The CDR3 length is 15 residues. The variable domain in full, completed from reference TRBV28 and TRBJ2-7, reads DVKVTQSSRYLVKRTGEKVFLECVQDMDHENMFWYRQDPGLGLRLIYFSYDVKMKEKGDIPEGYSVSREKKERFSLILESASTNQTSMYLCASSPTPWTGYEQYFGPGTRLTVT.

About this clonotype: This may be a read error, as it is one base from a much larger clone. V and J are TRBV3-1 and TRBJ2-7; D possibly corresponds to TRBD2 (6 bases). This CDR3 is 15 amino acids long. V shed 1 base and J shed 5 bases, with 15 bases lying between them. Germline V gives CDR1 LGHDT, CDR2 YNNKEL (reference sequence). The chain's CDR3 is CASSQVDAGIDEQYF. The CDR3 DNA reads TGTGCCAGCAGCCAAGTCGACGCGGGGATAGACGAGCAGTACTTC.

In its sample, this clonotype was seen a few times. As DNA, the CDR3 is TGTGCCAGCAGTTCGCTAAGACAGGGTTTAGGCTACACCTTC. Its translation is CASSSLRQGLGYTF. The chain joins TRBV28 to TRBJ1-2; 7 bases map to TRBD1. With 4 bases clipped from V and 8 bases from J, the junction kept 10 bases outside the gene matches. The CDR3 has 14 residues. The germline V gene encodes CDR1 MDHEN and CDR2 SYDVKM.

As for this clonotype: At one of its ends the junction is not consistent with the germline gene, which may arise from a read error. The chain carries TRBV3-1 and TRBJ2-7; D is perhaps TRBD1 or TRBD2 (5 bases each). This CDR3 region has 14 residues. The germline V gene encodes CDR1 LGHDT and CDR2 YNNKEL (reference sequence). The CDR3 DNA reads as TGTGTCAGCACCTCCAATCTGGGACCCTACGAGCAGTACTTC. Translating gives CVSTSNLGPYEQYF.

This clonotype was found many times. The genes are TRBV6-1 and TRBJ1-1; 8 nucleotides agree with TRBD1. CDR1 is MNHNS and CDR2 is SASEGT in the germline V gene. The V and J ends lost 8 bases and 0 bases, in that order; junction bases with no gene match: 14. This CDR3 is built from 17 residues. The CDR3 region has the DNA TGTGCCAGCGAGGGGGGGTTGGGCAGGGGGCTGAACACTGAAGCTTTCTTT. Translating it yields CASEGGLGRGLNTEAFF.

This clonotype was seen a few times. The junction departs from germline at one end; a sequencing error may be responsible. V gene TRBV30 combines with J gene TRBJ2-3, with 8 bases fitting TRBD2. Germline values: CDR1 GTSNPN, CDR2 SVGIG (reference sequence). This CDR3 has 14 residues. The CDR3 DNA reads as TGTGCCTGGAGTTGGACTAGCCGCACAGATGCGCAGTATTTT. It specifies CAWSWTSRTDAQYF. Supplemented by reference TRBV30 and TRBJ2-3, the full variable domain reads SQTIHQWPATLVQPVGSPLSLECTVEGTSNPNLYWYRQAAGRGLQLLFYSVGIGQISSEVPQNLSASRPQDRQFILSSKKLLLSDSGFYLCAWSWTSRTDAQYFGPGTRLTVL.

This clonotype appeared many times. The CDR3: CASSLFGETGELFF. The CDR3 DNA reads as TGTGCCAGCAGTTTATTCGGAGAAACCGGGGAGCTGTTTTTT. The chain has TRBV28 and TRBJ2-2; D gene unclear. This CDR3 is built from 14 residues. Germline values: CDR1 MDHEN, CDR2 SYDVKM. Between the trimmed V and J ends, which lost 1 base and 5 bases, there was a span of 8 bases.

The chain employs TRBV6-1 and TRBJ2-7, with unresolved D. The CDR3 consists of 14 residues. The V and J ends lost 6 bases and 2 bases respectively, with 14 bases between them. CDR1 is MNHNS, CDR2 SASEGT, per germline. The CDR3 is CASRQPYRPYEQYF. The CDR3 DNA reads TGTGCCAGCAGACAGCCATACCGGCCCTACGAGCAGTACTTC.

This clonotype was seen many times. This chain joins TRBV2 and TRBJ2-1; 8 nucleotides align to TRBD2. V lost 0 bases to trimming and J lost 8 bases; unmatched junction nucleotides: 18. This CDR3 is 19 amino acids long. Germline values: CDR1 SNHLY, CDR2 FYNNEI. CDR3 region: CASSEALRGGVNLVDEQFF. The CDR3 nucleotides are TGTGCCAGCAGTGAAGCGCTTCGGGGGGGCGTCAACCTCGTCGATGAGCAGTTCTTC.

This clonotype appeared a few times. V usage is TRBV6-2 or TRBV6-3 and J usage is TRBJ1-5; D is uncertain. Deletions cut 5 bases from V and 1 base from J, with 9 bases between. Germline V gene lookup returns CDR1 MNHEY and CDR2 SVGEGT. This CDR3 spans 14 amino acids. The CDR3 bases are TGTGCCAGCAGTCCGGTAGGAAGCAATCAGCCCCAGCATTTT. Translated, it gives CASSPVGSNQPQHF.

This clonotype was observed many times. The chain recombines TRBV27 with TRBJ2-5; 10 bases fit TRBD2. The CDR3 consists of 15 residues. V gave up 6 bases and J gave up 4 bases; unmatched junction bases: 8. Germline V gives CDR1 MNHEY, CDR2 SMNVEV (reference sequence). Here the CDR3 reads CASSPSGSFPETQYF. CDR3 bases: TGTGCCAGCAGCCCTAGCGGGAGTTTCCCAGAGACCCAGTACTTC.

This clonotype appeared many times. The chain employs TRBV3-1 and TRBJ1-1; 11 bases align to TRBD1. CDR1 and CDR2 from the germline V gene are LGHDT and YNNKEL (reference sequence). V shed 4 bases and J 3 bases; nucleotides not matched to a gene: 4. The CDR3 totals 15 residues. The CDR3: CASSPGTGGHTEAFF. The CDR3 DNA sequence: TGTGCCAGCAGCCCCGGGACAGGGGGACACACTGAAGCTTTCTTT.

A few counts support this clonotype. V and J are TRBV9 and TRBJ2-3; D is ambiguous. Trimming cost V 3 bases and J 2 bases, with 7 bases left between them. This CDR3 is 13 amino acids long. Looked up from germline, CDR1 is SGDLS and CDR2 is YYNGEE. CDR3 region: CASSEGYTDTQYF. CDR3 DNA: TGTGCCAGCAGCGAAGGTTACACAGATACGCAGTATTTT.

Many counts were recorded for this clonotype. The chain has TRBV19 and TRBJ1-1; weak D call: TRBD1 (6 bases). Trimming removed 5 bases from V and 5 bases from J, with 15 bases in between. The germline CDR1 and CDR2 sequences are LNHDA and SQIVND (reference sequence). This CDR3 contains 14 residues. Here the CDR3 DNA reads TGTGCCAGTAGTCCTGGGGGCCTGGGGACTGAAGCTTTCTTT. The encoded protein is CASSPGGLGTEAFF.

The sample holds many counts of this clonotype. V usage is TRBV27 and J usage is TRBJ2-1; 12 positions agree with TRBD2. The V segment lost 3 bases and the J segment 1 base; nucleotides outside the gene matches: 13. The germline CDR1 and CDR2 sequences are MNHEY and SMNVEV (reference sequence). CDR3 size: 20 residues. The DNA for the CDR3 is TGTGCCAGCAGTTTCCTCCGGCTAGCGGGGGGGAAGGCGTCCTACAATGAGCAGTTCTTC. The encoded protein is CASSFLRLAGGKASYNEQFF.